This TCR beta chain comes out of a study of T-cell reconstitution after alpha-beta-depleted transplantation in children. V lost 0 bases and J lost 12, with 8 bases in between. The CDR3 loop spans 12 amino acids. Germline CDR1 is LGHNA and CDR2 is YSLEER. A TCRbeta library incorporating unique molecular identifiers was prepared. TCRdb reprocessed the PCR reads via MiXCR and lists one record per CDR3 protein. This table holds some 490,000 distinct CDR3 sequences, approximately 12% found once. V gene TRBV4-3 combines with J gene TRBJ1-4, with D uncertain. The sample here was PBMCs from the stem cell graft donor, taken from the stem cell graft. The source of this sequence is a human donor who donated a stem cell graft to a child with combined immunodeficiency. The CDR3 DNA follows: TGCGCCAGCAGCCAAGATCCACACGAACTGTTTTTT. Its protein product is CASSQDPHELFF.